Following are 21 T cell receptor beta chains from one sample sequenced in a study of cytomegalovirus exposure and HLA in healthy donors. Generated by immunoSEQ multiplex PCR, the TCRdb table keeps only in-frame clones and is missing some. This table has roughly 120,000 clones, 85% to 95% appearing once. The sequenced material came from PBMCs. Source of these receptors: a woman between 18 and 30 years old in good health and CMV-seronegative.

The CDR3 here is CASVQGLAGGDEQFF. The CDR3 DNA reads TGCGCCAGCGTACAGGGACTAGCGGGGGGCGATGAGCAGTTCTTC. The J gene is TRBJ2-1, the V gene TRBV5-1; 15 bases agree with TRBD2. The V gene's germline CDR1 is SGHRS and CDR2 YFSETQ. V shed 7 bases, J shed 8 bases, and the junction held 7 bases outside the gene matches. The CDR3 consists of 15 residues.

The chain recombines TRBV5-4 with TRBJ2-7; D is perhaps TRBD1 (5 bases). Germline CDR1 reads SGHNT; CDR2 reads YYREEE (reference sequence). V lost 4 bases and J 4 bases, leaving 9 bases between the germline ends. The CDR3 loop spans 12 amino acids. CDR3 DNA sequence: TGTGCCAGCAGCGCGGCAGGGTACGAGCAGTACTTC. Residues: CASSAAGYEQYF. Supplemented by reference TRBV5-4 and TRBJ2-7, the full variable domain reads ETGVTQSPTHLIKTRGQQVTLRCSSQSGHNTVSWYQQALGQGPQFIFQYYREEENGRGNFPPRFSGLQFPNYSSELNVNALELDDSALYLCASSAAGYEQYFGPGTRLTVT.

The chain links TRBV19 to TRBJ1-1; D gene uncertain. This CDR3 has 11 residues. Per germline, CDR1 LNHDA and CDR2 SQIVND (reference sequence). V lost 8 bases to trimming and J lost 0 bases, with 4 bases between them. The CDR3 DNA reads TGTGCCAGTGCAGTGAACACTGAAGCTTTCTTT. It specifies CASAVNTEAFF. The complete variable domain, with remaining parts taken from reference TRBV19 and TRBJ1-1, reads DGGITQSPKYLFRKEGQNVTLSCEQNLNHDAMYWYRQDPGQGLRLIYYSQIVNDFQKGDIAEGYSVSREKKESFPLTVTSAQKNPTAFYLCASAVNTEAFFGQGTRLTVV.

The chain links TRBV5-1 to TRBJ2-3; 7 bases line up with TRBD1. CDR1 is SGHRS, CDR2 YFSETQ, per germline. The length of the CDR3 is 15 residues. Unmatched junction bases numbered 5, after V lost 4 bases and J lost 0 bases. The CDR3 is CASSLGQLSTDTQYF. The CDR3 nucleotides are TGCGCCAGCAGCCTGGGACAGCTTAGCACAGATACGCAGTATTTT.

The rearrangement uses TRBV9 and TRBJ1-1, with TRBD1 identical over 7 bases. Germline CDR1 reads SGDLS; CDR2 reads YYNGEE. The trim removed 4 bases at V and 8 bases at J, leaving 5 bases unmatched. The CDR3 is 12 amino acids. The chain's CDR3 is CASSFYRGEAFF. Written as DNA, the CDR3 is TGTGCCAGCAGCTTCTACAGGGGAGAAGCTTTCTTT.

The chain is built from TRBV27 and TRBJ2-1; TRBD2 matches at 7 bases. The CDR3 has 14 amino acids. With V trimmed by 6 bases and J by 2 bases, 4 bases remained unmatched. Looked up from germline, CDR1 is MNHEY and CDR2 is SMNVEV (reference sequence). The CDR3 bases are TGTGCCAGCAGCCCTAGCGGACCCTACAATGAGCAGTTCTTC. It is translated as CASSPSGPYNEQFF.

The chain carries TRBV5-5 and TRBJ1-1; weak D call: TRBD1 (6 bases). V lost 2 bases and J 5 bases, leaving 16 bases between the germline ends. The CDR3 consists of 15 residues. Germline V gene data show CDR1 as SGHKS and CDR2 as YYEKEE (reference sequence). CDR3 sequence (DNA): TGTGCCAGCAGCTTTAATACGGGGGGCGGGACTGAAGCTTTCTTT. Amino acids: CASSFNTGGGTEAFF.

The J gene is TRBJ2-7, the V gene TRBV27; the D gene is possibly TRBD2 (6 bases). Between the trimmed V and J ends, which lost 5 bases and 3 bases, there was a span of 11 bases. The CDR3 extends over 13 amino acids. Germline assignment: CDR1 MNHEY and CDR2 SMNVEV (reference sequence). CDR3 sequence reads: CASSSNGGYEQYF. In DNA, the CDR3 is TGTGCCAGCAGTAGTAACGGGGGCTACGAGCAGTACTTC.

This chain links TRBV27 with TRBJ2-7; perhaps TRBD1 as D (5 bases). The V gene's germline CDR1 is MNHEY and CDR2 SMNVEV (reference sequence). The CDR3 is made up of 12 amino acids. Trimming shortened V by 8 bases and J by 5 bases, and 13 bases separated the two germline ends. CDR3 in DNA: TGTGCCAGCGGACAAGGTCTCCACGAGCAGTACTTC. This codes for CASGQGLHEQYF.

This sequence joins TRBV11-2 and TRBJ1-1; D unclear. Trimming stripped 1 base from V and 1 base from J, with 7 bases between. The CDR3 runs to 14 residues. Looked up from germline, CDR1 is SGHAT and CDR2 is FQNNGV. The CDR3 nucleotides are TGTGCCAGCAGCTTAGGGTATAGGAACACTGAAGCTTTCTTT. Residues: CASSLGYRNTEAFF.

V usage is TRBV5-1 and J usage is TRBJ2-1; 10 positions agree with TRBD2. The CDR3 length is 15 residues. The junction had 6 bases not matched to a gene; V was cut back by 3 bases and J by 6 bases. Germline lookup yields CDR1 SGHRS and CDR2 YFSETQ. In DNA form, the CDR3 reads TGCGCCAGCAGCTCACTAGCGGGACCCCCCAATGAGCAGTTCTTC. Its translation: CASSSLAGPPNEQFF.

This chain uses TRBV30 with TRBJ2-1, with 8 bases that match TRBD2. Germline CDR1 reads GTSNPN; CDR2 reads SVGIG (reference sequence). The CDR3 loop spans 14 amino acids. Germline trimming cut 3 bases from V and 9 bases from J; bases unmatched to any gene: 10. This chain's CDR3 is CAWRIAGRGVEQFF. For the CDR3, the DNA is TGTGCCTGGAGGATAGCGGGACGGGGTGTTGAGCAGTTCTTC.

The chain combines TRBV5-1 with TRBJ2-7, with 9 nucleotides matching TRBD1. With 4 bases clipped from V and 4 bases from J, the junction kept 6 bases outside the gene matches. CDR1 and CDR2 (germline): SGHRS, YFSETQ. The CDR3 runs 14 residues. CDR3 region: CASSNRGQGYEQYF. CDR3 DNA: TGCGCCAGCAGCAATCGGGGACAGGGTTACGAGCAGTACTTC.

The chain has TRBV6-1 and TRBJ2-1, with TRBD2 matching over 9 bases. V trimming: 4 bases; J trimming: 8 bases; junction bases outside the gene matches: 12. Germline-derived CDR1 and CDR2 are MNHNS and SASEGT. CDR3 length equals 16 residues. CDR3 residues: CASSASGGRVRDEQFF. In DNA form, the CDR3 reads TGTGCCAGCAGTGCGAGCGGGGGGAGAGTCCGTGATGAGCAGTTCTTC.

J is TRBJ1-1 and V is TRBV5-1, with D hard to call. Trimming shortened V by 0 bases and J by 5 bases, and 14 bases separated the two germline ends. The germline gives CDR1 SGHRS, CDR2 YFSETQ. The CDR3 loop spans 15 amino acids. CDR3 residues: CASSLAGGRGTEAFF. CDR3 nucleotides: TGCGCCAGCAGCTTGGCCGGAGGACGGGGAACTGAAGCTTTCTTT.

The CDR3 loop is CASSLDLSPSNTGELFF. CDR3 nucleotide sequence: TGTGCCAGCAGCTTAGATCTTAGCCCGTCGAACACCGGGGAGCTGTTTTTT. The J gene is TRBJ2-2, the V gene TRBV7-6; the D is unclear. This CDR3 spans 17 amino acids. Trimming removed 1 base at V and 0 bases at J, with 12 bases between. Germline values: CDR1 SGHVS, CDR2 FNYEAQ. Full variable domain (remainder filled in from reference TRBV7-6 and TRBJ2-2): GAGVSQSPRYKVTKRGQDVALRCDPISGHVSLYWYRQALGQGPEFLTYFNYEAQQDKSGLPNDRFSAERPEGSISTLTIQRTEQRDSAMYRCASSLDLSPSNTGELFFGEGSRLTVL.

This chain connects TRBV9 to TRBJ2-1, with D possibly being TRBD2 (5 bases). Trimming cost V 1 base and J 0 bases, with 8 bases left between them. The CDR3 spans 15 residues. Germline assignment: CDR1 SGDLS and CDR2 YYNGEE. The CDR3 DNA follows: TGTGCCAGCAGCGTACGAGGGAACTCCTACAATGAGCAGTTCTTC. The encoded protein is CASSVRGNSYNEQFF.

The chain is built from TRBV7-2 and TRBJ2-2; 9 bases line up with TRBD2. Germline V gives CDR1 SGHTA, CDR2 FQGNSA. The CDR3 has 17 residues. V gave up 2 bases and J gave up 7 bases; unmatched junction bases: 11. The CDR3 reads CASSLLGRAGGFGELFF. The DNA of the CDR3 is TGTGCCAGCAGCTTACTAGGACGAGCGGGAGGATTCGGGGAGCTGTTTTTT.

The rearrangement joins TRBV18 to TRBJ1-2; D call uncertain. The V and J ends lost 5 bases and 9 bases respectively, with 10 bases between them. The CDR3 has 11 amino acids. CDR1 is KGHSH and CDR2 is LQKENI in the germline V gene. CDR3 region: CASSSEGCYTF. DNA for the CDR3: TGTGCCAGCTCAAGTGAGGGTTGCTACACCTTC.

The chain combines TRBV15 with TRBJ1-2; the D is unclear. Germline V gives CDR1 LNHNV, CDR2 YYDKDF (reference sequence). The germline V and J ends were trimmed by 0 bases and 1 base, with 9 bases remaining between them. CDR3 length equals 15 residues. The DNA of the CDR3 is TGTGCCACCAGCAGAGATGTTTCCTATAACTATGGCTACACCTTC. Protein sequence: CATSRDVSYNYGYTF.

The V gene is TRBV11-2, the J gene TRBJ2-3, with a tentative D call TRBD1 (6 bases). This CDR3 spans 17 amino acids. The germline V gene encodes CDR1 SGHAT and CDR2 FQNNGV. V was trimmed by 4 bases and J by 2 bases, leaving 19 bases between them. The CDR3 loop reads CASSSLNRAFPTDTQYF. In DNA, the CDR3 is TGTGCCAGCAGCTCACTCAACAGGGCTTTCCCCACAGATACGCAGTATTTT.